A single sample gave rise to the 32 T cell receptor beta chains below, sequenced in a study of vaccination effects on CD4 cells after COVID-19. Their recognized antigens are unknown. On roughly day 10 of culture, CD4+ T cells were separated out. Each participant was administered two doses of either the BNT162b2 or the mRNA-1273 vaccine. TCRdb keeps only in-frame clones here, not all; method: immunoSEQ multiplex PCR. The table lists approximately 47,000 clones, 55% to 75% of them singletons. Sequenced material: CD4+ T cells from PBMCs cultured without peptide, taken after COVID-19 vaccination. The receptors originated from a human donor who received a COVID-19 vaccine.

V and J are TRBV7-2 and TRBJ2-1; 8 nucleotides line up with TRBD2. CDR3 length equals 18 residues. In germline, CDR1 is SGHTA, CDR2 FQGNSA. V lost 4 bases to trimming and J lost 0 bases; unmatched junction nucleotides: 11. CDR3: CASSSGGTRSYSYNEQFF. DNA of the CDR3: TGTGCCAGCAGCTCCGGCGGGACTAGGTCCTACTCCTACAATGAGCAGTTCTTC.

By proportion, this clone is medium-sized. The rearrangement uses TRBV11-3 and TRBJ2-2, with D uncertain. The CDR3 extends over 18 amino acids. Trimming shortened V by 0 bases and J by 3 bases, and 17 bases separated the two germline ends. Germline V gives CDR1 SGHNT, CDR2 YENEEA. CDR3 sequence reads: CASSLDQGGSAHTGELFF. CDR3 in DNA: TGTGCCAGCAGCTTAGATCAAGGCGGCAGCGCCCACACCGGGGAGCTGTTTTTT.

In its sample, this clone was seen a few times. The chain couples TRBV11-2 to TRBJ1-1; D may be TRBD1 (5 bases). This CDR3 comprises 14 residues. Germline V lookup: CDR1 SGHAT, CDR2 FQNNGV. Trimming shortened V by 3 bases and J by 8 bases, and 16 bases separated the two germline ends. The CDR3 loop reads CASSFATGTREAFF. DNA of the CDR3: TGTGCCAGCAGCTTCGCGACCGGGACCCGCGAAGCTTTCTTT.

The V and J genes are TRBV12-5 and TRBJ1-1; D unresolved. This CDR3 comprises 14 residues. The germline V gene has CDR1 LGHNT and CDR2 FRNRAP. V lost 5 bases, J lost 1 base, and 11 bases lay in between. Here the CDR3 reads CASGTTHRNTEAFF. The CDR3 bases are TGTGCTAGTGGTACGACCCACAGGAACACTGAAGCTTTCTTT.

The J gene is TRBJ2-5, the V gene TRBV19, with 8 bases lining up with TRBD2. V was pared by 7 bases and J by 5 bases, with 12 bases of the junction left unmatched. The germline V gene encodes CDR1 LNHDA and CDR2 SQIVND (reference sequence). The CDR3 sequence is 15 residues long. CDR3 nucleotide sequence: TGTGCCAGTAATTCGGGGGGGAAATCTCGGGAGACCCAGTACTTC. It translates to CASNSGGKSRETQYF.

The genes are TRBV6-5 and TRBJ2-7; D is uncertain. The CDR3 totals 14 residues. Germline V gives CDR1 MNHEY, CDR2 SVGAGI. The germline V and J ends were trimmed by 7 bases and 0 bases, with 13 bases remaining between them. DNA for the CDR3: TGTGCCAGCATGGCCCATGGGGTCTCCTACGAGCAGTACTTC. It translates to CASMAHGVSYEQYF.

In its sample, this clone was seen a few times. The chain employs TRBV3-1 (or the pseudogene TRBV3-2) and TRBJ1-2; 10 bases match TRBD1. Germline CDR1 LGHDT, CDR2 YNNKEL (reference sequence). The CDR3 covers 15 residues. Trimming took 1 base from V and 5 from J; bases not matched to a gene: 4. CDR3: CASSQGTGGSYGYTF. CDR3 DNA sequence: TGTGCCAGCAGCCAAGGGACAGGGGGTTCTTATGGCTACACCTTC.

This clone has only a few counts. This chain uses TRBV9 with TRBJ2-7, with D possibly TRBD2 on 6 matching bases. The CDR3 runs 13 residues. Trimming took off 3 bases at V and 6 bases at J, with 13 bases between the two ends. Germline CDR1 reads SGDLS; CDR2 reads YYNGEE. The CDR3 DNA follows: TGTGCCAGCAGCGCGCTAGCGCGGGGCGAGCAGTACTTC. Translation gives CASSALARGEQYF.

This sequence joins TRBV29-1 and TRBJ1-5; 7 bases line up with TRBD1. V was pared by 3 bases and J by 10 bases, with 6 bases of the junction left unmatched. The CDR3 consists of 12 residues. From germline, CDR1 is SQVTM and CDR2 ANQGSEA. CDR3 region: CSVEEEGGPQHF. The CDR3 DNA follows: TGCAGCGTTGAGGAGGAAGGGGGCCCCCAGCATTTT.

The gene calls are TRBV7-2 and TRBJ1-5; a weak D match, TRBD1 (6 bases). The germline gives CDR1 SGHTA, CDR2 FQGNSA. The V and J ends lost 4 bases and 6 bases respectively, with 13 bases between them. CDR3 length equals 14 residues. The CDR3 loop is CASSSYRASQPQHF. The CDR3 DNA is TGTGCCAGCAGCTCGTACAGGGCTAGTCAGCCCCAGCATTTT.

The J gene is TRBJ1-5, the V gene TRBV11-3; D is undetermined. Germline V gives CDR1 SGHNT, CDR2 YENEEA. Between the trimmed V and J ends, which lost 5 bases and 9 bases, there was a span of 11 bases. This CDR3 comprises 12 residues. As DNA, the CDR3 is TGTGCCAGCAGCACCCTCTGGGGGCCCCAGCATTTT. Protein: CASSTLWGPQHF.

CDR3 region: CASSLGGRLGEAFF. The CDR3 DNA sequence: TGTGCCAGCAGCTTGGGGGGCAGGTTGGGTGAAGCTTTCTTT. This rearrangement joins TRBV13 to TRBJ1-1; D might be TRBD1 (6 bases). Trimming removed 3 bases from V and 7 bases from J, with 15 bases in between. The CDR3 covers 14 residues. Per germline, CDR1 PRHDT and CDR2 FYEKMQ (reference sequence). The variable domain in full, with the rest retrieved from reference TRBV13 and TRBJ1-1, is AAGVIQSPRHLIKEKRETATLKCYPIPRHDTVYWYQQGPGQDPQFLISFYEKMQSDKGSIPDRFSAQQFSDYHSELNMSSLELGDSALYFCASSLGGRLGEAFFGQGTRLTVV.

V is TRBV6-1 and J is TRBJ1-2; 11 bases fit TRBD1. The V gene's germline CDR1 is MNHNS and CDR2 SASEGT. The CDR3 runs 17 residues. The junction had 8 bases not matched to a gene; V was cut back by 1 base and J by 4 bases. In DNA, the CDR3 is TGTGCCAGCAGTGAAGGCGCGGTCGGGACAGGGGGCTATGGCTACACCTTC. Amino acids: CASSEGAVGTGGYGYTF.

This sequence joins TRBV4-1 and TRBJ1-4; 10 bases are a match to TRBD1. The V and J ends lost 4 bases and 8 bases, in that order; junction bases with no gene match: 7. This CDR3 region has 15 residues. From germline, CDR1 is MGHRA and CDR2 YSYEKL. The CDR3 region has the DNA TGCGCCAGCAGCCGTCCCGGGACAGGGGACGAAAAACTGTTTTTT. This encodes CASSRPGTGDEKLFF.

The genes are TRBV3-1 (or the pseudogene TRBV3-2) and TRBJ2-1, with 8 bases aligning to TRBD1. The CDR3 length is 15 residues. The ends lost 4 bases at V and 1 base at J; junction bases unmatched: 3. Germline CDR1 is LGHDT and CDR2 is YNNKEL (reference sequence). CDR3 residues: CASSPGQGSYNEQFF. CDR3 bases: TGTGCCAGCAGCCCCGGACAGGGATCCTACAATGAGCAGTTCTTC.

Of note for this clone: The same CDR3 is also encoded by other DNA sequences in this sample. The V call is TRBV3-1 (or the pseudogene TRBV3-2), the J call TRBJ2-1; unclear D gene. CDR1 is LGHDT and CDR2 is YNNKEL in the germline V gene (reference sequence). V shed 6 bases and J shed 4 bases, with 4 bases lying between them. The CDR3 is 11 amino acids. As DNA, the CDR3 is TGTGCCAGCAGTCTTTACAATGAGCAGTTCTTC. This gives the protein CASSLYNEQFF.

Only a few counts were recorded for this clone. The chain carries TRBV4-1 and TRBJ1-6; 8 bases align to TRBD1. Germline CDR1 is MGHRA and CDR2 is YSYEKL. V lost 2 bases, J lost 7 bases, and 7 bases stayed unmatched. CDR3 length equals 16 residues. The CDR3 region is CASSQFRGTGNSPLHF. The CDR3, as DNA: TGCGCCAGCAGCCAATTTCGTGGGACAGGAAATTCACCCCTCCACTTT.

The J gene is TRBJ2-7, the V gene TRBV4-1; D is undetermined. Between the trimmed V and J ends, which lost 2 bases and 0 bases, there was a span of 14 bases. The germline V gene has CDR1 MGHRA and CDR2 YSYEKL. This CDR3 contains 16 residues. The CDR3 nucleotides read TGCGCCAGCAGCCAAACCCCCTTGCGGAGCTCCTACGAGCAGTACTTC. Its protein product is CASSQTPLRSSYEQYF.

The sample holds a few counts of this clone. The chain recombines TRBV18 with TRBJ2-1; 7 bases map to TRBD1. Losses at the gene ends were 3 bases for V and 12 bases for J; bases not matched to a gene: 14. Germline values: CDR1 KGHSH, CDR2 LQKENI. The CDR3 contains 15 residues. For the CDR3, the DNA is TGTGCCAGCTCACCGGGGACAGACCTCGTATCAGGGCAGTTCTTC. Amino acid sequence: CASSPGTDLVSGQFF.

This clone has just one count. This sequence joins TRBV12-3 or TRBV12-4 and TRBJ1-1, with D possibly matching TRBD1 (5 bases). The CDR3 runs 13 residues. Trimming removed 4 bases from V and 7 bases from J, with 13 bases in between. The CDR3 DNA is TGTGCCAGCAGTTCGCAGGGTTATGGTGAAGCTTTCTTT. It yields the protein CASSSQGYGEAFF.

The chain is built from TRBV6-1 and TRBJ2-7; a possible D gene is TRBD2 (6 bases). CDR1 MNHNS and CDR2 SASEGT come from the germline V gene. V was trimmed by 3 bases and J by 10 bases, leaving 10 bases between them. This CDR3 is 11 amino acids long. CDR3 sequence (DNA): TGTGCCAGCAGTGAGGGACTTATCCAGTACTTC. This translates into CASSEGLIQYF.

This chain links TRBV12-3 or TRBV12-4 with TRBJ2-7; 11 nucleotides align to TRBD1. The CDR3 has 13 residues. The junction had 3 bases not matched to a gene; V was cut back by 6 bases and J by 5 bases. As DNA, the CDR3 is TGTGCCAGCAGCCGGACAGGGGGCAACGAGCAGTACTTC. Translation: CASSRTGGNEQYF.

This clone was found a few times. The chain has TRBV5-6 and TRBJ2-7, with D tentatively TRBD1 (5 bases). Germline CDR1 reads SGHDT; CDR2 reads YYEEEE. The CDR3 runs to 13 residues. V lost 1 base and J 3 bases, leaving 8 bases between the germline ends. The CDR3 nucleotides are TGTGCCAGCAGCTTGTACAGGAGCTACGAGCAGTACTTC. Translating gives CASSLYRSYEQYF.

The J gene is TRBJ2-1, the V gene TRBV4-1; possible D gene TRBD1, 6 bases. V lost 5 bases, J lost 2 bases, and 10 bases lay in between. Germline CDR1 is MGHRA and CDR2 is YSYEKL. This CDR3 contains 14 residues. This chain's CDR3 is CASSRGSAYNEQFF. Written as DNA, the CDR3 is TGCGCCAGCAGCAGGGGGTCAGCCTACAATGAGCAGTTCTTC.

The CDR3 spells CASTRQGMKETQYF. CDR3 DNA: TGTGCCAGCACCCGACAGGGGATGAAGGAGACCCAGTACTTC. The chain uses TRBV6-5 and TRBJ2-5; 8 nucleotides line up with TRBD1. Germline trimming cut 7 bases from V and 5 bases from J; bases unmatched to any gene: 9. CDR3 length: 14 amino acids. The germline gives CDR1 MNHEY, CDR2 SVGAGI.

This chain links TRBV27 with TRBJ1-6; D may be TRBD1 (5 bases). The CDR3 loop spans 15 amino acids. Germline loops: CDR1 MNHEY, CDR2 SMNVEV (reference sequence). The germline V and J ends were trimmed by 3 bases and 3 bases, with 9 bases remaining between them. CDR3 region: CASSFQGSYNSPLHF. CDR3 nucleotide sequence: TGTGCCAGCAGTTTTCAGGGCAGCTATAATTCACCCCTCCACTTT.

The genes are TRBV4-1 and TRBJ2-1; D perhaps matches TRBD2 (8 bases). The CDR3 loop spans 15 amino acids. Germline values: CDR1 MGHRA, CDR2 YSYEKL. V was pared by 6 bases and J by 8 bases, with 20 bases between. CDR3 coding DNA: TGCGCCAGCAGGCTTAGCGGGACAGCGTTTGATGAGCAGTTCTTC. Translation gives CASRLSGTAFDEQFF.

The chain couples TRBV3-1 (or the pseudogene TRBV3-2) to TRBJ1-2; D may be TRBD1 (6 bases). In germline, CDR1 is LGHDT, CDR2 YNNKEL (reference sequence). The CDR3 sequence is 13 residues long. The V gene lost 1 base and the J gene lost 4 bases, with 7 bases spanning the gap. DNA for the CDR3: TGTGCCAGCAGCCAAGCGGACAGCTATGGCTACACCTTC. This gives the protein CASSQADSYGYTF.

The CDR3 protein is CATSEERGVLNSPLHF. The CDR3 nucleotides read TGTGCCACCAGTGAGGAAAGGGGGGTCCTGAATTCACCCCTCCACTTT. J is TRBJ1-6 and V is TRBV24-1; D is possibly TRBD1 (6 bases). Germline values: CDR1 KGHDR, CDR2 SFDVKD. Trimming shortened V by 4 bases and J by 7 bases, and 16 bases separated the two germline ends. This CDR3 has 16 amino acids.

This clone occurred once. The chain employs TRBV27 and TRBJ1-5, with D possibly matching TRBD1 (5 bases). With 8 bases removed from V and 0 bases from J, the gap between germline ends came to 14 bases. Germline V CDR1 and CDR2: MNHEY, SMNVEV (reference sequence). This CDR3 is 15 amino acids long. The CDR3 coding sequence is TGTGCCAGCCGCCCGGACACCAATAGCAATCAGCCCCAGCATTTT. Its protein is CASRPDTNSNQPQHF.

This sequence joins TRBV5-1 and TRBJ2-1; D is unclear. V lost 2 bases and J 5 bases, leaving 11 bases between the germline ends. The CDR3 length is 14 residues. The V gene's germline CDR1 is SGHRS and CDR2 YFSETQ. The CDR3 bases are TGCGCCAGCAGCTTTGAAGTAGGGCACAATGAGCAGTTCTTC. It is translated as CASSFEVGHNEQFF.

This chain joins TRBV3-1 (or the pseudogene TRBV3-2) and TRBJ1-5, with TRBD1 as a possible D gene (6 bases). V dropped 2 bases and J dropped 0 bases, with 11 bases sitting between them. Germline assignment: CDR1 LGHDT and CDR2 YNNKEL (reference sequence). This CDR3 spans 16 amino acids. DNA for the CDR3: TGTGCCAGCAGCCAAATGGGGGGCGTTAGCAATCAGCCCCAGCATTTT. Protein product: CASSQMGGVSNQPQHF.